Shown below are 9 T cell receptor beta chains from a single sample sequenced in a study of T cell responses to AZD1222 COVID-19 vaccine. Measured with immunoSEQ multiplex PCR; TCRdb has only the in-frame clones, and not every one. The table shows roughly 150,000 clones, with about 93% occurring only once. This specimen was peripheral blood, taken on day 0 of AZD1222 vaccination. The receptors come from an adult in good health.

The chain uses TRBV6-5 and TRBJ2-7; maybe TRBD1 (5 bases). CDR3 length: 12 amino acids. CDR1 and CDR2 (germline): MNHEY, SVGAGI. The V and J ends lost 7 bases and 7 bases respectively, with 14 bases between them. This CDR3 is CASTYQGREQYF. CDR3 nucleotides: TGTGCCAGCACCTATCAGGGTAGGGAGCAGTACTTC.

This rearrangement joins TRBV4-1 to TRBJ1-4; 8 bases are a match to TRBD1. V was clipped by 4 bases and J by 1 base; unmatched bases: 5. This CDR3 is 16 amino acids long. Looked up from germline, CDR1 is MGHRA and CDR2 is YSYEKL. CDR3 sequence: CASSLDRERTNEKLFF. The CDR3 nucleotides are TGCGCCAGCAGCCTGGACAGGGAGCGAACTAATGAAAAACTGTTTTTT.

The chain uses TRBV11-3 and TRBJ1-1; D perhaps matches TRBD1 (5 bases). The germline CDR1 and CDR2 sequences are SGHNT and YENEEA. V lost 0 bases, J lost 0 bases, and 11 bases lay in between. CDR3 length: 16 residues. The CDR3 DNA is TGTGCCAGCAGCTTAGATTGGCACAGGCTGAACACTGAAGCTTTCTTT. This encodes CASSLDWHRLNTEAFF.

This chain joins TRBV30 and TRBJ2-6; D is ambiguous. Trimming removed 3 bases from V and 2 bases from J, with 17 bases in between. CDR1 GTSNPN and CDR2 SVGIG come from the germline V gene (reference sequence). The CDR3 is made up of 17 amino acids. The CDR3 loop is CAWSRGRTQPGANVLTF. CDR3 nucleotide sequence: TGTGCCTGGAGCCGCGGCAGGACCCAGCCTGGGGCCAACGTCCTGACTTTC.

The chain recombines TRBV7-3 with TRBJ2-1; TRBD1 matches 7 bases. The CDR3 runs 15 residues. V lost 2 bases and J lost 3; bases outside the gene matches: 4. Germline CDR1 reads SGHTA; CDR2 reads FQGTGA. The CDR3 is CASSLQGVGYNEQFF. CDR3 in DNA: TGTGCCAGCAGCTTACAGGGGGTCGGCTACAATGAGCAGTTCTTC.

This chain connects TRBV23-1 to TRBJ1-5; D is undetermined. TRBV23-1 is designated an ORF whose function remains uncertain. The CDR3 length is 12 residues. With 11 bases removed from V and 2 bases from J, the gap between germline ends came to 10 bases. The CDR3 sequence is CAGNSGNQPQHF. The CDR3 DNA reads TGCGCCGGAAACTCGGGCAATCAGCCCCAGCATTTT.

This rearrangement joins TRBV4-2 to TRBJ2-2; 10 nucleotides align to TRBD2. The CDR3 contains 18 residues. The germline V gene encodes CDR1 LGHNA and CDR2 YNFKEQ. Trimming cost V 3 bases and J 2 bases; bases outside gene matches: 9. CDR3 DNA sequence: TGTGCCAGCAGCCAGTGGTCGAGCGGGGGGGATAACACCGGGGAGCTGTTTTTT. The encoded protein is CASSQWSSGGDNTGELFF.

The chain couples TRBV4-2 to TRBJ2-5; D not resolved. Trimming cost V 1 base and J 2 bases, with 17 bases left between them. Germline V gene sequence: CDR1 LGHNA, CDR2 YNFKEQ. This CDR3 spans 17 amino acids. CDR3 in DNA: TGTGCCAGCAGCCAAGTCTTTATTCGGCCAAAACAAGAGACCCAGTACTTC. Its protein is CASSQVFIRPKQETQYF.

V is TRBV6-2 or TRBV6-3 and J is TRBJ1-1; TRBD1 agrees at 7 bases. Germline V gives CDR1 MNHEY, CDR2 SVGEGT. The J segment lost 6 bases and the V segment lost 6 bases, leaving 4 bases of the junction unmatched. The CDR3 runs to 12 residues. The CDR3 DNA is TGTGCCAGCAGCCCACAGGGGTCTGAAGCTTTCTTT. Residues: CASSPQGSEAFF.